This TCR beta chain was found in a study of cytomegalovirus exposure and HLA in healthy donors. Whole-study findings and limits: 150 to 200 TCR beta chains were listed as cytomegalovirus-associated. When a later analysis compared HLA-associated TCR beta chains with equally common others, the HLA-associated chains turned out to be more clonally expanded and to have lower generation probabilities.

The CDR3 is 13 amino acids. In germline, CDR1 is MNHEY, CDR2 SVGAGI. With respect to this clone: Its antigen is unidentified. A read error may produce the germline difference seen at one junction end.

PCR primers comprised 60 Vbeta and 13 Jbeta primers. Study processing details: Later analysis identified roughly 84 million unique TCR beta chains, around 10 million shared. Libraries were prepared by immunoSEQ multiplex PCR; TCRdb keeps only in-frame clonotypes and omits some of them. For V, J and clone size, that table is used; D and trimming come from the DNA. Found here are over 150,000 clones; the top ten clones hold 0.74%. The receptor was isolated from a boy under 18 in good health and CMV-seronegative. The sample comprised PBMCs. The chain carries TRBV6-5 and TRBJ1-1; maybe TRBD1 (5 bases). CDR3 residues: CASSYSMGTEAFF. The CDR3, as DNA: TGTGCCAGCAGTTACTCGATGGGGACTGAGGCTTTCTTT.